Listed below are T cell receptor beta chains from one sample, sequenced in a study of cytomegalovirus exposure and HLA in healthy donors. Data came from immunoSEQ multiplex PCR; TCRdb stores just in-frame clones and leaves some out. The top ten clones hold about 4.4% of a sample with 95,000 to 150,000 clones, 73% of them seen once. Sample: PBMCs. The source is a man in his sixties in good health and CMV-seropositive. The CDR3 runs from the conserved cysteine through the conserved F or W. Each record gives: CDR3 protein, CDR3 DNA, J gene, clone size, V gene, D gene. D genes are given only for firm matches. Clone size, where shown, is once, few, many, or a class for clones that have expanded.

CDR3aa: CASSEEIRPLEKLFF
CDR3nt: TGTGCCAGCAGTGAAGAAATCCGCCCCCTAGAAAAACTGTTTTTT
j_gene: TRBJ1-4
abundance: .
v_gene: TRBV6-1
d_gene: .

CDR3aa: CASSAERGDAGELFF
CDR3nt: TGTGCCAGCAGCGCAGAGCGGGGGGATGCCGGGGAGCTGTTTTTT
j_gene: TRBJ2-2
abundance: .
v_gene: TRBV2
d_gene: TRBD2

CDR3aa: CASSATRNTGELFF
CDR3nt: TGTGCCAGCAGCGCAACGAGGAACACCGGGGAGCTGTTTTTT
j_gene: TRBJ2-2
abundance: .
v_gene: TRBV7-3
d_gene: .

CDR3aa: CSVSSENIQYF
CDR3nt: TGCAGCGTTTCGAGCGAAAACATTCAGTACTTC
j_gene: TRBJ2-4
abundance: .
v_gene: TRBV29-1
d_gene: .

CDR3aa: CASSELGSHSNQPQHF
CDR3nt: TGTGCCAGCAGTGAATTGGGCAGCCATAGCAATCAGCCCCAGCATTTT
j_gene: TRBJ1-5
abundance: .
v_gene: TRBV2
d_gene: .

CDR3aa: CASSLGGLDNEQFF
CDR3nt: TGTGCCAGCAGCTTAGGTGGACTCGACAATGAGCAGTTCTTC
j_gene: TRBJ2-1
abundance: .
v_gene: TRBV7-9
d_gene: .

CDR3aa: CASSDSGRETQYF
CDR3nt: TGTGCCAGCAGTGATTCAGGGCGCGAGACCCAGTACTTC
j_gene: TRBJ2-5
abundance: .
v_gene: TRBV2
d_gene: .

CDR3aa: CASSRQGFHEQYF
CDR3nt: TGTGCCAGCAGTCGCCAGGGGTTCCACGAGCAGTACTTC
j_gene: TRBJ2-7
abundance: .
v_gene: TRBV6-5
d_gene: .

CDR3aa: CASSSTGLQQETQYF
CDR3nt: TGCGCCAGCAGCTCAACGGGACTACAGCAAGAGACCCAGTACTTC
j_gene: TRBJ2-5
abundance: .
v_gene: TRBV5-1
d_gene: TRBD2

CDR3aa: CAWSPKGGLVTEAFF
CDR3nt: TGTGCCTGGAGCCCGAAGGGGGGGCTGGTCACTGAAGCTTTCTTT
j_gene: TRBJ1-1
abundance: few
v_gene: TRBV30
d_gene: .

CDR3aa: CASNSGGYQPQHF
CDR3nt: TGTGCCAGTAATTCAGGGGGCTATCAGCCCCAGCATTTT
j_gene: TRBJ1-5
abundance: .
v_gene: TRBV7-9
d_gene: TRBD1

CDR3aa: CASSEYREKSYEQYF
CDR3nt: TGTGCCAGTAGTGAATACAGGGAGAAGTCCTACGAGCAGTACTTC
j_gene: TRBJ2-7
abundance: .
v_gene: TRBV19
d_gene: .

CDR3aa: CASSPNTGDYEQFF
CDR3nt: TGTGCCAGCAGCCCTAATACAGGGGACTATGAGCAGTTCTTC
j_gene: TRBJ2-1
abundance: few
v_gene: TRBV9
d_gene: .

CDR3aa: CASGRGGNQETQYF
CDR3nt: TGTGCCAGCGGCCGCGGCGGTAACCAAGAGACCCAGTACTTC
j_gene: TRBJ2-5
abundance: .
v_gene: TRBV5-6
d_gene: .

CDR3aa: CASSARVAGSDTQYF
CDR3nt: TGTGCCAGCAGCGCCAGAGTGGCGGGGTCAGATACGCAGTATTTT
j_gene: TRBJ2-3
abundance: .
v_gene: TRBV9
d_gene: .

CDR3aa: CASSFPGGIGENSPLHF
CDR3nt: TGTGCCAGCAGCTTCCCAGGGGGCATCGGGGAAAATTCACCCCTCCACTTT
j_gene: TRBJ1-6
abundance: .
v_gene: TRBV28
d_gene: TRBD1

CDR3aa: CASRLQQGNEQFF
CDR3nt: TGTGCCAGCAGGCTCCAACAGGGAAATGAGCAGTTCTTC
j_gene: TRBJ2-1
abundance: few
v_gene: TRBV27
d_gene: .

CDR3aa: CSVEDPYGGGAPDTQYF
CDR3nt: TGCAGCGTTGAAGACCCCTATGGCGGGGGGGCCCCAGATACGCAGTATTTT
j_gene: TRBJ2-3
abundance: few
v_gene: TRBV29-1
d_gene: TRBD2

CDR3aa: CASSRGGQGAEAFF
CDR3nt: TGCGCCAGCAGTAGAGGGGGACAGGGGGCTGAAGCTTTCTTT
j_gene: TRBJ1-1
abundance: .
v_gene: TRBV10-1
d_gene: TRBD1

CDR3aa: CASSIGHLLYEQYF
CDR3nt: TGTGCCAGCAGCATCGGACACCTTCTCTACGAGCAGTACTTC
j_gene: TRBJ2-7
abundance: .
v_gene: TRBV7-9
d_gene: .

CDR3aa: CASRMTGGDLRRLETQYF
CDR3nt: TGTGCCAGCAGGATGACAGGGGGAGACTTGCGAAGACTAGAGACCCAGTACTTC
j_gene: TRBJ2-5
abundance: .
v_gene: TRBV7-9
d_gene: TRBD1

CDR3aa: CASSLSSGQETQYF
CDR3nt: TGTGCCAGCAGCTTGTCCAGCGGCCAAGAGACCCAGTACTTC
j_gene: TRBJ2-5
abundance: .
v_gene: TRBV5-6
d_gene: .

CDR3aa: CASAGTGEQPQHF
CDR3nt: TGTGCCAGCGCCGGGACAGGGGAACAGCCCCAGCATTTT
j_gene: TRBJ1-5
abundance: .
v_gene: TRBV27
d_gene: TRBD1

CDR3aa: CASRAGSSYEQYF
CDR3nt: TGTGCCAGCAGAGCGGGGAGCTCCTACGAGCAGTACTTC
j_gene: TRBJ2-7
abundance: .
v_gene: TRBV6-5
d_gene: TRBD2

CDR3aa: CACGGSGANVLTF
CDR3nt: TGTGCCTGCGGAGGGTCCGGGGCCAACGTCCTGACTTTC
j_gene: TRBJ2-6
abundance: .
v_gene: TRBV30
d_gene: .

CDR3aa: CASSLEIGGAGDTQYF
CDR3nt: TGCGCCAGCAGCTTGGAGATTGGAGGGGCGGGGGATACGCAGTATTTT
j_gene: TRBJ2-3
abundance: .
v_gene: TRBV5-1
d_gene: .

CDR3aa: CASSSDRESEKLFF
CDR3nt: TGCGCCAGCAGCTCCGACAGAGAGTCGGAAAAACTGTTTTTT
j_gene: TRBJ1-4
abundance: .
v_gene: TRBV5-1
d_gene: .